A selection of T cell receptor beta chains follows, all from one sample in a study of CD4 and CD8 cells across lung adenocarcinoma regions. TCRdb re-called the PCR reads with MiXCR, one entry per CDR3 protein. The sample includes 20,000 to 30,000 distinct CDR3 sequences, 40% to 50% of them seen just once. Specimen: CD8+ T cells from the center of a lung tumor. These receptors were obtained from a male donor with lung adenocarcinoma. The CD4 and CD8 labels of this study may be unreliable. Each CDR3 is given with its conserved first and last residue. The order of the fields is V gene, clone size, CDR3 protein. Part of the rows lack a size; the others show once, few, many or a class for expanded clones.

TRBV6-1	NA	CASSEGSGAGALNTGAQFF
TRBV10-3	NA	CGVGELGRDPDTQYF
TRBV6-2/TRBV6-3	many	CASSYPTGSGTGPDTQYF
TRBV6-5	many	CASSYAGVEQFF
TRBV6-5	few	CASSYNRETQYF
TRBV6-1	many	CASSDRGNSPLHF
TRBV6-1	many	CASTGAGGFTDTQYF
TRBV6-5	many	CASRSTGTGGSEQFF
TRBV27	NA	CAGIHVWGNNAQFF
TRBV20-1	NA	CSARDWTVNTEAFF
TRBV6-1	NA	CACGEVAGRESDTQYF
TRBV27	many	CASSPLGTNEKLFF
TRBV4-1	many	CASSQDAGPYEQYF
TRBV4-1	NA	CASSPRGTGRTDTQYF
TRBV4-1	few	CASRQGGGGSSYNEQFF
TRBV27	many	CASSPYGAGGLTDTQYF
TRBV6-1	NA	CARRPGGSDPETQYF
TRBV7-2	NA	CASSLGAAPSDTQYF
TRBV27	NA	CASRERGGLDQEIQYF
TRBV6-1	NA	CASMGMGRTDTQYF